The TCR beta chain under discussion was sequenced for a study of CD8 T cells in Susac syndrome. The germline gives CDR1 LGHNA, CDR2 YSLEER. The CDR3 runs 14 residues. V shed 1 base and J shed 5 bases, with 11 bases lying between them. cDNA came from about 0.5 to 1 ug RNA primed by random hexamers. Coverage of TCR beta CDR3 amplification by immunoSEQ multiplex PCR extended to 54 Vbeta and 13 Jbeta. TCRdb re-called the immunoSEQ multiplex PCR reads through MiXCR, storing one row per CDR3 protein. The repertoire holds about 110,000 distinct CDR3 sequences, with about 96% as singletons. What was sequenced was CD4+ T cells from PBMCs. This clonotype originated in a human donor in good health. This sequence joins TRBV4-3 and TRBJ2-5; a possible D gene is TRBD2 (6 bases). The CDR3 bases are TGCGCCAGCAGCCAAGTGGCGGGGATCGAGACCCAGTACTTC. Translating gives CASSQVAGIETQYF.